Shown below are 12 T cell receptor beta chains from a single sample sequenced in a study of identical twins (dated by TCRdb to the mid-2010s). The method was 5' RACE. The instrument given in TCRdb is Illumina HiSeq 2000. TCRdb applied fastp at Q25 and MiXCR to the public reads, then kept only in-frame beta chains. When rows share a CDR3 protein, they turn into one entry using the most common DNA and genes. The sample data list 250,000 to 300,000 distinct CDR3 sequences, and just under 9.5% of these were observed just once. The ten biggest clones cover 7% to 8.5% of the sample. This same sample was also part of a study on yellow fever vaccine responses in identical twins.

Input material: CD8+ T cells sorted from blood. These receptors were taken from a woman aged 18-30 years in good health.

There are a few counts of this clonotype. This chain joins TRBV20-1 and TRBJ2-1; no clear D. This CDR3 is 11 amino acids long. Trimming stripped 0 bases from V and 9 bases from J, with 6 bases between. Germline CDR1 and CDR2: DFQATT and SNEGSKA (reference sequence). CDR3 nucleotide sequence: TGCAGTGCTAGAGAAGATGGTGAGCAGTTCTTC. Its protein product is CSAREDGEQFF.

CDR3 nucleotide sequence: TGTGCCACCATTAGACTAGCGGGAGGAACGAGCTCCTACAATGAGCAGTTCTTC. Amino acid sequence: CATIRLAGGTSSYNEQFF. The rearrangement uses TRBV24-1 and TRBJ2-1, with 13 bases identical to TRBD2. Germline CDR1 reads KGHDR; CDR2 reads SFDVKD. J was trimmed by 0 bases and V by 8 bases; bases with no gene match: 9. The CDR3 is 18 residues long.

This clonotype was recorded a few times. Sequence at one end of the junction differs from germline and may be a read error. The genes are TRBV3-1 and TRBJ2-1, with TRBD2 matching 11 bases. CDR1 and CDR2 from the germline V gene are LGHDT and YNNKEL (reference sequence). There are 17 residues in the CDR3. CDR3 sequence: CASTQEFGLAGGEEQFF. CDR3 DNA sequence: TGTGCCAGCACCCAAGAGTTTGGGCTAGCGGGAGGAGAAGAGCAGTTCTTC.

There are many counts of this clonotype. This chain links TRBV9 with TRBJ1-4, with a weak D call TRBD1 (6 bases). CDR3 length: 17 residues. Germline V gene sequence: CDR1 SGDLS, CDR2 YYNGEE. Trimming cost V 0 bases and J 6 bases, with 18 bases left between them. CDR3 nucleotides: TGTGCCAGCAGCGTAGGCCCCCCTGGGGGGCTGGATGAAAAACTGTTTTTT. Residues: CASSVGPPGGLDEKLFF. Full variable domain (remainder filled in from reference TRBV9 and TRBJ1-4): DSGVTQTPKHLITATGQRVTLRCSPRSGDLSVYWYQQSLDQGLQFLIQYYNGEERAKGNILERFSAQQFPDLHSELNLSSLELGDSALYFCASSVGPPGGLDEKLFFGSGTQLSVL.

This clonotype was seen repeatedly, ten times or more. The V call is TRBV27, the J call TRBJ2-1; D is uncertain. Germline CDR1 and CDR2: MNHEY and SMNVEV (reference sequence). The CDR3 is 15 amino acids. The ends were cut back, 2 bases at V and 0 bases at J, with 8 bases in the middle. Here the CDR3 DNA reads TGTGCCAGCAGTTTACAAGACAACTCCTACAATGAGCAGTTCTTC. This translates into CASSLQDNSYNEQFF.

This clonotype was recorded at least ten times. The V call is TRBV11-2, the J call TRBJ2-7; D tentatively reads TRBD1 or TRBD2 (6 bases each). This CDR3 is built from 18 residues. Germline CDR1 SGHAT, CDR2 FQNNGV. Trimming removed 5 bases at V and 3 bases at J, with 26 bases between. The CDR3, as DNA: TGTGCCAGCAGCCCCGAGGGGGGACAATCATTTCACATCTACGAGCAGTACTTC. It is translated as CASSPEGGQSFHIYEQYF.

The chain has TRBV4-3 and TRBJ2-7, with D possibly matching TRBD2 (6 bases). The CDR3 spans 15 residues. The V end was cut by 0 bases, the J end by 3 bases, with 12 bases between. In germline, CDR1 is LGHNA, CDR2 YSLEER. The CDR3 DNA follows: TGCGCCAGCAGCCAAGATGCACTGGGGGGCTACGAGCAGTACTTC. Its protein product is CASSQDALGGYEQYF.

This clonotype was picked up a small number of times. The CDR3 DNA is TGTGCCAGCAGTTACCCAGGGGACAGAGAGTACAATGAGCAGTTCTTC. It encodes CASSYPGDREYNEQFF. V is TRBV28 and J is TRBJ2-1, with TRBD1 matching over 7 bases. The trim removed 4 bases at V and 4 bases at J, leaving 10 bases unmatched. This CDR3 has 16 residues. Per germline, CDR1 MDHEN and CDR2 SYDVKM.

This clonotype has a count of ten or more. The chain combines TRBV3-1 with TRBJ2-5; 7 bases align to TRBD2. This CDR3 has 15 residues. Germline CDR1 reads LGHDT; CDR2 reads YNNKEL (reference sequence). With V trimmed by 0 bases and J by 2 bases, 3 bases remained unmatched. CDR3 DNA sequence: TGTGCCAGCAGCCAAGATTTCGGGGGGCAAGAGACCCAGTACTTC. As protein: CASSQDFGGQETQYF.

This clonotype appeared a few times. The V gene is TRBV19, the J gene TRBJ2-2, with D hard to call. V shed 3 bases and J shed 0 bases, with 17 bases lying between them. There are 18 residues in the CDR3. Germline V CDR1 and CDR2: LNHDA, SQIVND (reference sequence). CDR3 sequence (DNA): TGTGCCAGTAGTATCCAAGGGTGGATGACACCGAACACCGGGGAGCTGTTTTTT. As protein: CASSIQGWMTPNTGELFF.

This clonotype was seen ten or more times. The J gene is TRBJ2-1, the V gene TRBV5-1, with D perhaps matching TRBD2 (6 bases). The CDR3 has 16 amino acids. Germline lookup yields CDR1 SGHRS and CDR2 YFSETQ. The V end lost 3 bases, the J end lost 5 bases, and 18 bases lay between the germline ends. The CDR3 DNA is TGCGCCAGCAGCTCTCTTTGGGGCGGGGTGGACAATGAGCAGTTCTTC. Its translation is CASSSLWGGVDNEQFF.

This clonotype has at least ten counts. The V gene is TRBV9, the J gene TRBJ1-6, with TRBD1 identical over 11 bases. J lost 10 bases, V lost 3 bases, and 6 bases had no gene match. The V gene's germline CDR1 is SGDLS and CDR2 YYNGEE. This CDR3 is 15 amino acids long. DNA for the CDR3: TGTGCCAGCAGCGAAAGGACAGGGGGCCAATCACCCCTCCACTTT. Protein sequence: CASSERTGGQSPLHF.